Each of the 13 T cell receptor beta chains below was sequenced from the same sample in a study of graft-versus-host responses after intestinal transplantation (dated by TCRdb to about 2021). Library generation was performed with the immunoSEQ multiplex PCR assay. This immuneACCESS table, as held by TCRdb, lists in-frame sequences with V and J called but not all clones. Of the missing ones, under half trace to an unresolved V gene in checked studies; the others have no known cause. The table for this sample lists some 90,000 clones; 75% to 95% of them were counted only once. 6% of the sample comes from the top ten. The antigens for these receptors are not known. This sample's time point label indicates: cells obtained before transplantation from donor or recipient. Sequencing was performed on unstimulated CD8+ T cells sorted from spleen or lymph node cells, taken before intestinal transplant. The receptor set was obtained from a human donor who received an intestinal transplant.

This chain joins TRBV2 and TRBJ1-1, with D maybe TRBD1 (6 bases). CDR3 length equals 15 residues. Germline CDR1 SNHLY, CDR2 FYNNEI. Trimming removed 11 bases from V and 0 bases from J, with 19 bases in between. The CDR3 loop is CARQWGQGLNTEAFF. The CDR3 nucleotides read TGTGCCCGCCAGTGGGGGCAGGGTTTGAACACTGAAGCTTTCTTT.

V gene TRBV11-2 combines with J gene TRBJ2-3; D call uncertain. V was clipped by 2 bases and J by 1 base, with 4 bases between them. Germline assignment: CDR1 SGHAT and CDR2 FQNNGV. The CDR3 extends over 13 amino acids. CDR3 region: CASSLLGTDTQYF. CDR3 DNA sequence: TGTGCCAGCAGCTTACTAGGCACAGATACGCAGTATTTT. The complete variable domain, with remaining parts taken from reference TRBV11-2 and TRBJ2-3, reads EAGVAQSPRYKIIEKRQSVAFWCNPISGHATLYWYQQILGQGPKLLIQFQNNGVVDDSQLPKDRFSAERLKGVDSTLKIQPAKLEDSAVYLCASSLLGTDTQYFGPGTRLTVL.

The J gene is TRBJ2-4, the V gene TRBV6-1; 7 bases line up with TRBD2. This CDR3 region has 12 residues. The germline CDR1 and CDR2 sequences are MNHNS and SASEGT. V lost 9 bases to trimming and J lost 5 bases; unmatched junction nucleotides: 4. The DNA for the CDR3 is TGTGCCAGTGAGGGACTACAAAACATTCAGTACTTC. Its translation: CASEGLQNIQYF.

The CDR3 region is CASAAREETDTQYF. CDR3 coding DNA: TGCGCCAGCGCGGCCCGGGAGGAAACAGATACGCAGTATTTT. The chain couples TRBV10-1 to TRBJ2-3; 7 nucleotides line up with TRBD2. This CDR3 comprises 14 residues. Germline V gene lookup returns CDR1 WNHNN and CDR2 SYGVQD (reference sequence). V dropped 8 bases and J dropped 3; count of bases not matched to a gene: 8.

The rearrangement uses TRBV11-2 and TRBJ2-7, with a weak D call TRBD1 (5 bases). V was pared by 1 base and J by 5 bases, with 9 bases between. CDR1 and CDR2 from the germline V gene are SGHAT and FQNNGV. This CDR3 region has 13 residues. CDR3: CASSLGWGNEQYF. The CDR3, as DNA: TGTGCCAGCAGCTTAGGGTGGGGCAACGAGCAGTACTTC.

In nucleotides, the CDR3 is TGTGCCAGCAGCTTGGAGACGGACAGGGGAGATACGCAGTATTTT. Translation: CASSLETDRGDTQYF. The chain carries TRBV13 and TRBJ2-3, with 9 bases matching TRBD1. The CDR3 extends over 15 amino acids. The trim removed 3 bases at V and 5 bases at J, leaving 6 bases unmatched. CDR1 is PRHDT and CDR2 is FYEKMQ in the germline V gene (reference sequence).

The table lists this clone with a count of one. The chain recombines TRBV4-1 with TRBJ1-5; 7 nucleotides match TRBD1. The V gene's germline CDR1 is MGHRA and CDR2 YSYEKL. The V gene end was trimmed by 5 bases and the J gene end by 7 bases; junction bases not matched to a gene: 8. This CDR3 region has 14 residues. The CDR3 sequence: CASSYETGDQPQHF. In nucleotides, the CDR3 is TGCGCCAGCAGCTATGAAACAGGGGACCAGCCCCAGCATTTT.

The rearrangement links TRBV5-6 to TRBJ2-7; D is possibly TRBD2 (6 bases). The CDR3 loop spans 12 amino acids. Trimming left V 4 bases short and J 6 bases short, with 11 bases between. Per the germline V gene, CDR1 is SGHDT and CDR2 is YYEEEE. The CDR3 protein is CASSRGTLEQYF. Written as DNA, the CDR3 is TGTGCCAGCAGCCGGGGGACCCTCGAGCAGTACTTC.

The gene calls are TRBV6-1 and TRBJ2-1; 9 bases agree with TRBD2. V lost 1 base, J lost 8 bases, and 6 bases stayed unmatched. The CDR3 has 15 amino acids. CDR1 and CDR2 from the germline V gene are MNHNS and SASEGT. In DNA form, the CDR3 reads TGTGCCAGCAGTGAAGAGAGTAGCGGGAGCGATGAGCAGTTCTTC. Translated, it gives CASSEESSGSDEQFF.

The chain links TRBV2 to TRBJ2-2; 8 bases are shared with TRBD1. The CDR3 spans 15 residues. In germline, CDR1 is SNHLY, CDR2 FYNNEI. V lost 1 base to trimming and J lost 7 bases; unmatched junction nucleotides: 5. The CDR3 DNA sequence: TGTGCCAGCAGTGAAGGGCAGGGGGCGCGCGGGGAGCTGTTTTTT. This gives the protein CASSEGQGARGELFF.

This clone was seen only once. The chain joins TRBV6-6 to TRBJ1-5; D call uncertain. Germline CDR1 is MNHNY and CDR2 is SVGAGI (reference sequence). The length of the CDR3 is 15 residues. The V end lost 1 base, the J end lost 4 bases, and 11 bases lay between the germline ends. CDR3 in amino acids: CASSYWGTVNQPQHF. The CDR3 bases are TGTGCCAGCAGTTACTGGGGTACAGTAAATCAGCCCCAGCATTTT.

This clone has a handful of counts. The chain combines TRBV10-3 with TRBJ1-3, with D hard to call. The length of the CDR3 is 13 residues. Germline values: CDR1 ENHRY, CDR2 SYGVKD. Trimming left V 8 bases short and J 0 bases short, with 8 bases between. The CDR3 DNA reads as TGTGCCATCGCGGGTAGCTCTGGAAACACCATATATTTT. It translates to CAIAGSSGNTIYF.

This clone was recorded only once. The chain links TRBV13 to TRBJ2-3, with D perhaps matching TRBD2 (5 bases). The V gene lost 6 bases and the J gene lost 2 bases, with 12 bases spanning the gap. CDR1 and CDR2 (germline): PRHDT, FYEKMQ (reference sequence). CDR3 size: 14 residues. The CDR3 here is CASRRLFSTDTQYF. The DNA of the CDR3 is TGTGCCAGCAGACGACTATTTTCCACAGATACGCAGTATTTT.